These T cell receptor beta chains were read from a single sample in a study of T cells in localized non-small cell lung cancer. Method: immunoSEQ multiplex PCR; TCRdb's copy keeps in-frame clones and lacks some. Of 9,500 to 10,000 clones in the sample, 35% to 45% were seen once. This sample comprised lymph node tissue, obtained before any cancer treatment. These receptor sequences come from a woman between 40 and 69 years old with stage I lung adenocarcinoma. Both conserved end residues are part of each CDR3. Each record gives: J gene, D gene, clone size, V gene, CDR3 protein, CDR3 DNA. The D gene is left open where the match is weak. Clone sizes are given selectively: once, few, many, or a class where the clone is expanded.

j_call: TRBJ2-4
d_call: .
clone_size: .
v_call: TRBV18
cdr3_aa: CASSPKDHLAKNIQYF
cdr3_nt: TGTGCCAGCTCACCCAAGGACCACCTAGCCAAAAACATTCAGTACTTC

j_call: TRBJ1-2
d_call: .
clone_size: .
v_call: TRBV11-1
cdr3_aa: CASSPDSGGYGYTF
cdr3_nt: TGTGCCAGCAGCCCGGATTCCGGCGGCTATGGCTACACCTTC

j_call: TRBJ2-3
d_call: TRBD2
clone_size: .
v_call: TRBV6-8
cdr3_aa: CASTKGDSSGGGDTQYF
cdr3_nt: TGTGCCAGCACAAAGGGGGACTCTAGCGGGGGAGGAGATACGCAGTATTTT

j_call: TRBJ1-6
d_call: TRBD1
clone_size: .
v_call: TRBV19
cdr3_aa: CASKAGGSSYNSPLHF
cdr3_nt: TGTGCCAGTAAGGCAGGGGGAAGCTCCTATAATTCACCCCTCCACTTT

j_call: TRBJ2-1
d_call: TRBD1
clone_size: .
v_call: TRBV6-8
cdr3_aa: CASSGWTGDNEQFF
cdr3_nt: TGTGCCAGCAGTGGATGGACAGGGGACAATGAGCAGTTCTTC

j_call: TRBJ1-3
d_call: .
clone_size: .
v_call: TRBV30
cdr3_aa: CAWSDLGAGNTIYF
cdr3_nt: TGTGCCTGGAGTGACCTGGGGGCGGGAAACACCATATATTTT

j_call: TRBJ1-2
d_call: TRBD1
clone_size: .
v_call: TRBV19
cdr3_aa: CASSFGTGNGYTF
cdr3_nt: TGTGCCAGTAGTTTCGGGACAGGGAACGGCTACACCTTC

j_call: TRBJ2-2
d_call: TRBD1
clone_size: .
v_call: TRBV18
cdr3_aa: CASSSWTGEGELFF
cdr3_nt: TGTGCCAGCTCATCCTGGACAGGCGAGGGGGAGCTGTTTTTT

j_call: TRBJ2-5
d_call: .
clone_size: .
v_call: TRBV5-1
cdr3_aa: CASSLEQLKETQYF
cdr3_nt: TGCGCCAGCAGCTTGGAACAGCTAAAAGAGACCCAGTACTTC

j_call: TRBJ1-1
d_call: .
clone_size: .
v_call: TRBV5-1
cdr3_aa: CASSLQTALNTEAFF
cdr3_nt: TGCGCCAGCAGCTTGCAGACAGCCCTGAACACTGAAGCTTTCTTT

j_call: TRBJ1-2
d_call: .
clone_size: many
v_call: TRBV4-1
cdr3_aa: CASSPGRAYYGYTF
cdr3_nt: TGCGCCAGCAGCCCGGGAAGAGCGTACTATGGCTACACCTTC

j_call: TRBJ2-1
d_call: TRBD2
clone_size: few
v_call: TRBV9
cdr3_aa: CASSVRAGTSGYNEQFF
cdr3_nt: TGTGCCAGCAGCGTGAGGGCCGGGACTAGCGGCTACAATGAGCAGTTCTTC

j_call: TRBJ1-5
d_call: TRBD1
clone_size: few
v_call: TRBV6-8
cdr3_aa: CASSYTDRGPLTQHF
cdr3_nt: TGTGCCAGCAGTTACACGGACAGGGGTCCTTTGACCCAGCATTTT

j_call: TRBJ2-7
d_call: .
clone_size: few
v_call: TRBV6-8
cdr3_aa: CAIRAGNTNSYEQYF
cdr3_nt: TGTGCCATCAGGGCAGGCAACACAAACTCCTACGAGCAGTACTTC

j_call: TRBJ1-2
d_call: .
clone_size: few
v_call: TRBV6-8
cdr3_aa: CASSYRADGYTF
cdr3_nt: TGTGCCAGCAGTTACCGAGCGGATGGCTACACCTTC

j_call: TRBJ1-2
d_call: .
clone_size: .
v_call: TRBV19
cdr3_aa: CASSVAGSYGYTF
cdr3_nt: TGTGCCAGCTCCGTTGCCGGGAGCTATGGCTACACCTTC

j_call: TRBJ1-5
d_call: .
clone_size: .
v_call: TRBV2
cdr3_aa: CASSEGVRLVPQHF
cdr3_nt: TGTGCCAGCAGTGAAGGGGTTAGATTGGTGCCCCAGCATTTT

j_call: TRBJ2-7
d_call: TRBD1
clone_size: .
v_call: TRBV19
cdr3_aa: CASSETGGSYEQYF
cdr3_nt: TGTGCCAGTAGTGAGACAGGGGGCTCCTACGAGCAGTACTTC

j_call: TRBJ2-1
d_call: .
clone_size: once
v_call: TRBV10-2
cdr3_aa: CASRDETNEQFF
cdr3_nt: TGCGCCAGCAGGGACGAGACCAATGAGCAGTTCTTC

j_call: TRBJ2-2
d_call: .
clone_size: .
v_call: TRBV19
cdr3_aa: CASRATGELFF
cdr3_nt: TGTGCCAGTAGAGCCACCGGGGAGCTGTTTTTT

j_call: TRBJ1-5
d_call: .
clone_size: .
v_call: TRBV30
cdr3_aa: CAWSVYGVRAPQHF
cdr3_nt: TGTGCCTGGAGTGTATACGGGGTGAGGGCGCCCCAGCATTTT

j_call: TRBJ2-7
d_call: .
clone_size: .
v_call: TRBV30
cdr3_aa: CAWEELDPGEQYF
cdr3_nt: TGTGCCTGGGAGGAGCTGGACCCAGGGGAGCAGTACTTC

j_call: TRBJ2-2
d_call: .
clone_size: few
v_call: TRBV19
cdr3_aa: CASSSDTGELFF
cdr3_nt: TGTGCCAGTAGTAGTGACACCGGGGAGCTGTTTTTT

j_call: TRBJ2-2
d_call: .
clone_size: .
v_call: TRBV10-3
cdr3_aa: CASRESGAGTGELFF
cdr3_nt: TGTGCCAGCAGAGAGTCGGGGGCCGGAACCGGGGAGCTGTTTTTT

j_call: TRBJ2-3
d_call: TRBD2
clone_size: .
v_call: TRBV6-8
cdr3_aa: CASSVGTSGGARSTDTQYF
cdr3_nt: TGTGCCAGCAGTGTTGGGACTAGCGGGGGGGCTCGAAGCACAGATACGCAGTATTTT

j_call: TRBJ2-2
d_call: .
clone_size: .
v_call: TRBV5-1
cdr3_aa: CASSQQGGSITGELFF
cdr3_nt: TGCGCCAGCAGCCAGCAAGGGGGGTCAATCACCGGGGAGCTGTTTTTT

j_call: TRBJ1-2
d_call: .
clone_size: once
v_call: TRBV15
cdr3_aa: CATSSGSGQINYGYTF
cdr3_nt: TGTGCCACCAGCAGCGGGAGTGGACAGATTAACTATGGCTACACCTTC

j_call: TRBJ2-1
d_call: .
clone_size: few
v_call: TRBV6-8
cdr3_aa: CANSMTGAINNEQFF
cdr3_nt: TGTGCCAACAGTATGACAGGAGCTATCAACAATGAGCAGTTCTTC

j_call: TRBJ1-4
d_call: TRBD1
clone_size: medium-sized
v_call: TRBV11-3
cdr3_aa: CASSQRQGAYPLFF
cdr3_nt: TGTGCCAGCAGCCAGAGACAGGGGGCATATCCACTGTTTTTT

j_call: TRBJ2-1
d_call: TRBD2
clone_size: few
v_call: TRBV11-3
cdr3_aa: CASSYIGGGASEQFF
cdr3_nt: TGTGCCAGCAGTTACATCGGCGGGGGGGCCTCTGAGCAGTTCTTC

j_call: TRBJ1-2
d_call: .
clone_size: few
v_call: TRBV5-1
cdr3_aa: CASSLYTGNYGYTF
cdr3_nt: TGCGCCAGCAGCCTGTATACAGGGAACTATGGCTACACCTTC

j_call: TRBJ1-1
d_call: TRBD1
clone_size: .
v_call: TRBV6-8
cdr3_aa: CASSYSYNPRDRGPAEAFF
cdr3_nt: TGTGCCAGCAGTTACTCGTATAATCCCCGGGACAGGGGGCCTGCTGAAGCTTTCTTT

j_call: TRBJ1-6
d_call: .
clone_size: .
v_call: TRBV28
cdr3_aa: CASSLMSHNSPLHF
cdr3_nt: TGTGCCAGCAGTTTAATGTCTCATAATTCACCCCTCCACTTT

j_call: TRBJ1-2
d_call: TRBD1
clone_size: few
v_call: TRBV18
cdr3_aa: CASSPDGPQGRGYTF
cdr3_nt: TGTGCCAGCTCCCCCGACGGACCACAGGGGAGAGGCTACACCTTC

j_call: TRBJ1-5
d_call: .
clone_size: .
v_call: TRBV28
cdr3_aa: CASSSPAAGQPQHF
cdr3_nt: TGTGCCAGCAGTTCCCCCGCCGCCGGTCAGCCCCAGCATTTT

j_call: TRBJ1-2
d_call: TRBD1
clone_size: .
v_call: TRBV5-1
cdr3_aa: CASSEVLTGTGGGYTF
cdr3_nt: TGCGCCAGCAGCGAGGTTCTGACCGGGACAGGGGGCGGCTACACCTTC

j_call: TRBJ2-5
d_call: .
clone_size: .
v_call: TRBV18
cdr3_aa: CASSPTGTKETQYF
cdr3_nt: TGTGCCAGCTCACCGACTGGGACAAAAGAGACTCAGTACTTC

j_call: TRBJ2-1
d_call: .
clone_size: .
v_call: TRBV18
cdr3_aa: CASSRNTDEQFF
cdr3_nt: TGTGCCAGCTCCCGAAACACCGATGAGCAGTTCTTC

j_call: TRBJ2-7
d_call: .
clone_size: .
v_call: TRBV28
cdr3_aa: CASRLQESSYEQYF
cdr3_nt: TGTGCCAGCAGGTTACAGGAAAGCTCCTACGAGCAGTACTTC